This T cell receptor beta chain was documented in a study of cytomegalovirus exposure and HLA in healthy donors. General study points: Clonal expansion, a later analysis showed, was greater in HLA-associated TCR beta chains than in equally common others. The majority of TCR sequences were rare, yet some public TCRs appeared in many donors. Later on, analysis showed that most CMV-associated TCR beta chains appeared to be HLA-restricted. A later analysis found TCR association rates differed by HLA locus, highest for DRB1 and lowest for HLA-C.

Details on this clone: Its antigen is as yet unknown.

The CDR3 loop spans 13 amino acids. Germline values: CDR1 LNHDA, CDR2 SQIVND (reference sequence). V was shortened by 3 bases and J by 6 bases, with 9 bases between the two germline ends. The PCR made use of 60 Vbeta and 13 Jbeta primers. Clones were read by immunoSEQ multiplex PCR, and TCRdb kept only the in-frame ones, dropping some. The sample consists of a few hundred thousand clones, about 89% of them appearing once. The chain recombines TRBV19 with TRBJ1-5, with D possibly TRBD1 on 5 matching bases. This TCR was recovered from a woman aged 18-30 years in good health and CMV-seronegative. The sequencing input was PBMCs. The CDR3 spells CASSIGGVQPQHF. The CDR3 DNA reads as TGTGCCAGTAGTATCGGAGGGGTTCAGCCCCAGCATTTT.